This T cell receptor beta chain was identified in a study of T cells in localized non-small cell lung cancer. The table came from immunoSEQ multiplex PCR; TCRdb's copy has only in-frame clones and leaves some out. Of some 22,000 clones listed, approximately 90% are singletons. The CDR3 spans 12 residues. CDR1 is KGHSH, CDR2 LQKENI, per germline. Trimming left V 3 bases short and J 0 bases short, with 2 bases between. The V gene is TRBV18, the J gene TRBJ2-5; no definite D call. The source material was PBMCs, sampled before any cancer treatment. The receptor comes from a man aged 40 to 69 with stage II squamous cell lung carcinoma. This chain's CDR3 is CASSPNQETQYF. The CDR3 DNA is TGTGCCAGCTCACCCAACCAAGAGACCCAGTACTTC.